The 4 T cell receptor beta chains below come from one sample, sequenced in a study of CD8 T cells in ankylosing spondylitis listed by TCRdb under 2017. General conclusions and limits of the study: A TCR beta motif of seven or eight highly homologous amino acid variants appeared characteristic of blood from ankylosing spondylitis patients.

No antigen has been identified for these receptors. Receptor libraries were prepared by 5' RACE. Sequenced using an Illumina HiSeq 2500. TCRdb trimmed public reads at Q25 via fastp, called clones via MiXCR and kept in-frame beta chains. Rows are combined by CDR3 protein, so each entry shows the most common genes and DNA. The sample yields around 890,000 distinct CDR3 sequences; roughly 10% were counted once. Of the sample, more than 0.5% is held by the ten largest clones. The sample consisted of blood, either unsorted or a sorted T cell fraction (not recorded which). These receptors were collected from a male donor with ankylosing spondylitis.

This clonotype turned up a few times. The chain links TRBV3-1 to TRBJ1-1, with D unclear. Trimming cost V 3 bases and J 1 base, with 6 bases left between them. CDR1 and CDR2 (germline): LGHDT, YNNKEL (reference sequence). This CDR3 spans 13 amino acids. The CDR3 spells CASSQAENTEAFF. DNA for the CDR3: TGTGCCAGCAGCCAGGCAGAGAACACTGAAGCTTTCTTT.

This clonotype was seen many times. The V and J genes are TRBV5-1 and TRBJ2-4, with 8 bases matching TRBD2. The CDR3 loop spans 16 amino acids. Germline values: CDR1 SGHRS, CDR2 YFSETQ. V lost 1 base, J lost 0 bases, and 3 bases stayed unmatched. The CDR3, as DNA: TGCGCCAGCAGCTTGTCCAGCGGGGGAGCCAAAAACATTCAGTACTTC. This translates into CASSLSSGGAKNIQYF.

This clonotype was observed a handful of times. The chain carries TRBV15 and TRBJ2-5; 9 bases are a match to TRBD1. With V trimmed by 4 bases and J by 3 bases, 6 bases remained unmatched. The CDR3 has 15 residues. CDR1 is LNHNV, CDR2 YYDKDF, per germline (reference sequence). CDR3 in amino acids: CATSNRDRVKETQYF. The CDR3 DNA reads TGTGCCACCAGCAACCGGGACAGGGTAAAAGAGACCCAGTACTTC. The entire variable domain, with the rest obtained from reference TRBV15 and TRBJ2-5, is as follows: DAMVIQNPRYQVTQFGKPVTLSCSQTLNHNVMYWYQQKSSQAPKLLFHYYDKDFNNEADTPDNFQSRRPNTSFCFLDIRSPGLGDTAMYLCATSNRDRVKETQYFGPGTRLLVL.

This clonotype was picked up many times. The chain combines TRBV7-2 with TRBJ2-3; D call uncertain. The CDR3 contains 13 residues. V lost 5 bases, J lost 5 bases, and 11 bases lay in between. The germline V gene has CDR1 SGHTA and CDR2 FQGNSA. CDR3 sequence: CASSPVGVDTQYF. The DNA for the CDR3 is TGTGCCAGCAGCCCAGTAGGCGTAGATACGCAGTATTTT.